This entry lists 6 T cell receptor beta chains sequenced from one sample in a study of blood T cell repertoires in COVID-19. The protocol was immunoSEQ multiplex PCR, while the TCRdb copy is restricted to in-frame clones and leaves out a portion. Of around 220,000 clones detected, 65% to 85% appear once; the ten largest clones hold more than 9%. The sample was peripheral blood. These receptors all stem from a woman older than 75 with acute or convalescent COVID-19.

The J gene is TRBJ1-2, the V gene TRBV15; the match to TRBD1 covers 7 bases. The CDR3 extends over 12 amino acids. J was trimmed by 4 bases and V by 5 bases; bases with no gene match: 1. CDR1 is LNHNV and CDR2 is YYDKDF in the germline V gene (reference sequence). The CDR3 region has the DNA TGTGCCACCAGCCCAGGGGGCTATGGCTACACCTTC. Its protein is CATSPGGYGYTF.

This chain links TRBV10-1 with TRBJ1-1; D gene ambiguous. CDR1 and CDR2 from the germline V gene are WNHNN and SYGVQD (reference sequence). CDR3 length equals 13 residues. Trimming removed 7 bases from V and 1 base from J, with 10 bases in between. The CDR3 protein is CASKASGNTEAFF. CDR3 DNA sequence: TGCGCCAGCAAGGCTTCAGGGAACACTGAAGCTTTCTTT.

V usage is TRBV3-1 (or the pseudogene TRBV3-2) and J usage is TRBJ2-1; possible D gene TRBD1, 6 bases. The germline V and J ends were trimmed by 7 bases and 4 bases, with 20 bases remaining between them. This CDR3 contains 16 residues. Germline CDR1 LGHDT, CDR2 YNNKEL (reference sequence). The CDR3 is CASTRGAAKKYNEQFF. The DNA for the CDR3 is TGTGCCAGCACCAGGGGAGCAGCCAAGAAATACAATGAGCAGTTCTTC.

The J gene is TRBJ1-2, the V gene TRBV5-6; 11 bases map to TRBD1. The length of the CDR3 is 15 residues. With 3 bases clipped from V and 4 bases from J, the junction kept 5 bases outside the gene matches. CDR1 is SGHDT, CDR2 YYEEEE, per germline. In nucleotides, the CDR3 is TGTGCCAGCAGCTCCCCCGGGACAGGGGGCTATGGCTACACCTTC. It yields the protein CASSSPGTGGYGYTF.

The V and J genes are TRBV19 and TRBJ1-3; D possibly corresponds to TRBD1 (6 bases). The CDR3 has 15 amino acids. From germline, CDR1 is LNHDA and CDR2 SQIVND (reference sequence). Trimming removed 4 bases from V and 4 bases from J, with 14 bases in between. This CDR3 is CASSTYRDAGNTIYF. The CDR3 DNA is TGTGCCAGTAGTACCTACAGGGATGCGGGAAACACCATATATTTT. The whole variable domain, filled in from reference TRBV19 and TRBJ1-3, reads DGGITQSPKYLFRKEGQNVTLSCEQNLNHDAMYWYRQDPGQGLRLIYYSQIVNDFQKGDIAEGYSVSREKKESFPLTVTSAQKNPTAFYLCASSTYRDAGNTIYFGEGSWLTVV.

Only one count was recorded for this clone. Other DNA sequences in this sample translate to the same CDR3. The chain recombines TRBV9 with TRBJ1-5; a possible D gene is TRBD1 (6 bases). This CDR3 spans 15 amino acids. V was shortened by 0 bases and J by 3 bases, with 10 bases between the two germline ends. Germline V gene lookup returns CDR1 SGDLS and CDR2 YYNGEE. CDR3 sequence reads: CASSVGGGDNQPQHF. The CDR3 region has the DNA TGTGCCAGCAGCGTAGGAGGGGGGGACAATCAGCCCCAGCATTTT.